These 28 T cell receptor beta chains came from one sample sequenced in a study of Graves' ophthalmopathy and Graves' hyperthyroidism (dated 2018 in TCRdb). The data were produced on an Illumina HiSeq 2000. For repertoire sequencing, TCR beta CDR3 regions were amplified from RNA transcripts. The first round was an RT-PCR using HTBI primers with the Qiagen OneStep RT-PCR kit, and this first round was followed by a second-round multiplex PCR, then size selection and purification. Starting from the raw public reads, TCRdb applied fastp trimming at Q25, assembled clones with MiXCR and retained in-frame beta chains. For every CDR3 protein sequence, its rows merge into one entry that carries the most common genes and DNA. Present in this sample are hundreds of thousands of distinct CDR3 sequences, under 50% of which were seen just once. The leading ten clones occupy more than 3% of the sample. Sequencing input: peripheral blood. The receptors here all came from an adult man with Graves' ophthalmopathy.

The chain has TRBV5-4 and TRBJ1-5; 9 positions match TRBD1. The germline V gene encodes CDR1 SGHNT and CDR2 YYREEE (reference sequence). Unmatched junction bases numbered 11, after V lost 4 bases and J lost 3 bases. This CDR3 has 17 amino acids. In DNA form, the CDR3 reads TGTGCCAGCAGCCAAGATTTCCGGGACAGGGTCAATCAGCCCCAGCATTTT. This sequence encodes CASSQDFRDRVNQPQHF.

The CDR3 DNA sequence: TGTGCCATCAGTAGACAGGAGACGAACACTGAAGCTTTCTTT. Residues: CAISRQETNTEAFF. The chain couples TRBV10-3 to TRBJ1-1, with D perhaps TRBD1 (6 bases). This CDR3 region has 14 residues. Germline V gene sequence: CDR1 ENHRY, CDR2 SYGVKD. Deletions cut 5 bases from V and 1 base from J, with 11 bases between.

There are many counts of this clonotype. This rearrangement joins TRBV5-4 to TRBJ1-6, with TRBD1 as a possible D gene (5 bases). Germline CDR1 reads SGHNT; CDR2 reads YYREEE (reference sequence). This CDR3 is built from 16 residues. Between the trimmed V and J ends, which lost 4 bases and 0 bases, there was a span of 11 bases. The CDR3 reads CASSRQSRSYNSPLHF. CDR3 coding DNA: TGTGCCAGCAGCCGACAGTCCCGCTCCTATAATTCACCCCTCCACTTT.

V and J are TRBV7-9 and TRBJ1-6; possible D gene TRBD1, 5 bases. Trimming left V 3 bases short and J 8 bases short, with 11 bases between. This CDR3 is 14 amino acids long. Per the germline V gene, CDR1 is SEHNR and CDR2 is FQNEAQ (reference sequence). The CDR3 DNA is TGTGCCAGCAGCTTCTCAGGGAGAGATTCACCCCTCCACTTT. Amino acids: CASSFSGRDSPLHF.

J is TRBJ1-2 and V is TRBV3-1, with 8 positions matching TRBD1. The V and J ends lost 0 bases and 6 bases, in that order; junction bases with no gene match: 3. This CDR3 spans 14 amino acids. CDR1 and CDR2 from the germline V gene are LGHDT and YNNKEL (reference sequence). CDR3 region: CASSQEYRGNGYTF. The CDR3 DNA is TGTGCCAGCAGCCAAGAATACAGGGGGAATGGCTACACCTTC.

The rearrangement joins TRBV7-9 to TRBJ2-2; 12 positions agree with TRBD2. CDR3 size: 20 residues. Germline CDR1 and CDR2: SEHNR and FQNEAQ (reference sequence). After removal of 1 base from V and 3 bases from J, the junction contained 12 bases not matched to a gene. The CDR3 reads CASSLEKTSGRKKDTGELFF. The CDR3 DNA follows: TGTGCCAGCAGCTTAGAGAAAACTAGCGGGAGGAAAAAGGACACCGGGGAGCTGTTTTTT.

The CDR3 loop reads CASSLAFFQETQYF. In nucleotides, the CDR3 is TGTGCCAGCAGCTTGGCTTTTTTTCAGGAGACCCAGTACTTC. The chain carries TRBV11-2 and TRBJ2-5, with unresolved D. Germline lookup yields CDR1 SGHAT and CDR2 FQNNGV. Trimming cost V 3 bases and J 5 bases, with 13 bases left between them. CDR3 size: 14 residues. Together with reference TRBV11-2 and TRBJ2-5, the CDR3 gives the full variable domain: EAGVAQSPRYKIIEKRQSVAFWCNPISGHATLYWYQQILGQGPKLLIQFQNNGVVDDSQLPKDRFSAERLKGVDSTLKIQPAKLEDSAVYLCASSLAFFQETQYFGPGTRLLVL.

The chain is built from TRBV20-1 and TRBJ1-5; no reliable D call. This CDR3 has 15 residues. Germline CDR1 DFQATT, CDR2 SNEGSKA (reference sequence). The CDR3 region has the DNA TGCAGAGCACCAGTGGTTTCTTATAGCAATCAGCCCCAGCATTTT. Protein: CRAPVVSYSNQPQHF.

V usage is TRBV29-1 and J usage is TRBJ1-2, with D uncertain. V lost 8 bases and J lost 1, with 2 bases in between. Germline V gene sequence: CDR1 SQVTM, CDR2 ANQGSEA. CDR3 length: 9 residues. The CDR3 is CSFNYGYTF. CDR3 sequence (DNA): TGCAGCTTTAACTATGGCTACACCTTC.

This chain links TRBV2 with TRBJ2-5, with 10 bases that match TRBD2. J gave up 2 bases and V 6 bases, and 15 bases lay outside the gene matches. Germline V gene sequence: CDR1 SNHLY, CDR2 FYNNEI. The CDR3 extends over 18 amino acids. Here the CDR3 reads CASSSGPVAGGIQETQYF. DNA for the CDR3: TGTGCCAGCAGCTCAGGACCGGTAGCGGGGGGCATACAAGAGACCCAGTACTTC.

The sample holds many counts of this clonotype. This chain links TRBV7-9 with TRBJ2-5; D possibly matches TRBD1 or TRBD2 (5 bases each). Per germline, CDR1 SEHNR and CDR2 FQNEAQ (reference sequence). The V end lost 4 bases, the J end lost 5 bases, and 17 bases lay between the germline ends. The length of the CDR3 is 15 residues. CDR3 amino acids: CASSSPDGAGETQYF. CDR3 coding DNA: TGTGCCAGCAGCTCCCCCGACGGGGCTGGGGAGACCCAGTACTTC.

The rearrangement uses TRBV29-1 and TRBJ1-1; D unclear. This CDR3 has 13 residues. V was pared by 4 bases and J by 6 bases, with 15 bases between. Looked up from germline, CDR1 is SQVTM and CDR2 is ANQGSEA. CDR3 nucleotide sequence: TGCAGCGTTGGGAGAGCGAATCGGCCTGAAGCTTTCTTT. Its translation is CSVGRANRPEAFF.

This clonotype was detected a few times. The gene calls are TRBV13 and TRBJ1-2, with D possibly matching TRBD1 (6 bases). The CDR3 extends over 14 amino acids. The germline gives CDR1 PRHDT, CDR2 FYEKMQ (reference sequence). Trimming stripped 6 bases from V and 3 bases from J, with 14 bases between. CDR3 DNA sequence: TGTGCCAGCAGTTCCACAGGGCGTGACTATGGCTACACCTTC. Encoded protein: CASSSTGRDYGYTF.

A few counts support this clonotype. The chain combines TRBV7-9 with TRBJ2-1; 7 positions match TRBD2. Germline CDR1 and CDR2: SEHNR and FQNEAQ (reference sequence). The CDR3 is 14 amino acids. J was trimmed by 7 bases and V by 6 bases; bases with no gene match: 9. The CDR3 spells CASSNSGFRNEQFF. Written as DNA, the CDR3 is TGTGCCAGCAGTAATAGCGGGTTTAGGAATGAGCAGTTCTTC.

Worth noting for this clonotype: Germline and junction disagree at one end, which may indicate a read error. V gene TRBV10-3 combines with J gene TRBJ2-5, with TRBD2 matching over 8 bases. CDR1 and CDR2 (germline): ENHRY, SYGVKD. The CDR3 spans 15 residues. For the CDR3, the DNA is TGTGCCAGCAGTCAGCTCTCCAGCGGGAGAAAGACCCAGTACTTC. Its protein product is CASSQLSSGRKTQYF.

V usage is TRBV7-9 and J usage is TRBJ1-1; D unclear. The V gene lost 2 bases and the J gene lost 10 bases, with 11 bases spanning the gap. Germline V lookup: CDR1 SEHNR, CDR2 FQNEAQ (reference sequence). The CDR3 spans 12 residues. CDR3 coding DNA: TGTGCCAGCAGCTTACCGGCATTCTTAGCTTTCTTT. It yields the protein CASSLPAFLAFF.

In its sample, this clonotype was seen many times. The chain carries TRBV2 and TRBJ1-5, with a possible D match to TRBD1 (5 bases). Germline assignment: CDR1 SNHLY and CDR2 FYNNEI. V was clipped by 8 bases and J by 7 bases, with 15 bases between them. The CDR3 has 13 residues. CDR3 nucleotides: TGTGCCAGCGGATGGAGCGAGGGGCAGCCCCAGCATTTT. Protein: CASGWSEGQPQHF.

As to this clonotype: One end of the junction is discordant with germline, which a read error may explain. CDR3 region: CASPGQGSLHF. The CDR3 DNA reads TGCGCCAGCCCGGGACAGGGATCCCTCCACTTT. This rearrangement joins TRBV6-1 to TRBJ1-6; 9 nucleotides line up with TRBD1. The germline V gene encodes CDR1 MNHNS and CDR2 SASEGT. The CDR3 is 11 amino acids.

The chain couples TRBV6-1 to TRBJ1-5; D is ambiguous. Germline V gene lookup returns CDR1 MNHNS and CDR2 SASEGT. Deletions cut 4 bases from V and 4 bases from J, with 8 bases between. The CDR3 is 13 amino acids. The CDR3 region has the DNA TGTGCCAGCAGTGTAATAAGTAATCAGCCCCAGCATTTT. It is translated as CASSVISNQPQHF.

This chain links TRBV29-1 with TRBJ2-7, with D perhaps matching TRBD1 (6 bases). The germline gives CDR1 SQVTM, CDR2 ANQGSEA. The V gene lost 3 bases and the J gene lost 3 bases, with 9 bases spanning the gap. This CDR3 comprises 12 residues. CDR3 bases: TGCAGCGTTGACCAGGGGTTCTACGAGCAGTACTTC. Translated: CSVDQGFYEQYF.

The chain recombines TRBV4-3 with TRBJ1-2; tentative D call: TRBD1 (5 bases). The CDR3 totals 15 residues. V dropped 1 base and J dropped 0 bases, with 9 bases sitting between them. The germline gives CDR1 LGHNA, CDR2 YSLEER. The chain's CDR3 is CASSQGYRSNYGYTF. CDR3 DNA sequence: TGCGCCAGCAGCCAAGGATACAGGTCTAACTATGGCTACACCTTC.

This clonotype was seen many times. Written as DNA, the CDR3 is TGCGCCAGCAGCATCGGCCCGACGTACCAAGAGACCCAGTACTTC. Residues: CASSIGPTYQETQYF. The chain couples TRBV5-1 to TRBJ2-5; D gene uncertain. The germline V and J ends were trimmed by 4 bases and 0 bases, with 13 bases remaining between them. There are 15 residues in the CDR3. Germline CDR1 and CDR2: SGHRS and YFSETQ.

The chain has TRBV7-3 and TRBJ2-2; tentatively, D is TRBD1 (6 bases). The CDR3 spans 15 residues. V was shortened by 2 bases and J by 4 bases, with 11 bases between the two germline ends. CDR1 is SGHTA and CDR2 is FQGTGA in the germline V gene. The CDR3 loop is CASSLGQSPTGELFF. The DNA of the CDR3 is TGTGCCAGCAGCTTAGGACAGAGCCCCACCGGGGAGCTGTTTTTT. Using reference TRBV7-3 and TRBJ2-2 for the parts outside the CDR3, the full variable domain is GAGVSQTPSNKVTEKGKYVELRCDPISGHTALYWYRQSLGQGPEFLIYFQGTGAADDSGLPNDRFFAVRPEGSVSTLKIQRTERGDSAVYLCASSLGQSPTGELFFGEGSRLTVL.

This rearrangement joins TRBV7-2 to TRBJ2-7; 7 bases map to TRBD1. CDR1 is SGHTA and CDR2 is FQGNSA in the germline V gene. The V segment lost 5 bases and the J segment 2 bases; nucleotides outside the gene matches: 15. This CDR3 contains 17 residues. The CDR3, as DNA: TGTGCCAGCAGCCGGACCTCTCCGACAGGGAACCCCTACGAGCAGTACTTC. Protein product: CASSRTSPTGNPYEQYF.

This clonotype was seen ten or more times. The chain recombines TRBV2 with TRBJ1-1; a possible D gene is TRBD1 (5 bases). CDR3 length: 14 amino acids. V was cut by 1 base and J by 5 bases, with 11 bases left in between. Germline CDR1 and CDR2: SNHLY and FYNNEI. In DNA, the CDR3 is TGTGCCAGCAGTGAAGTGGGGGATCGGACTGAAGCTTTCTTT. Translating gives CASSEVGDRTEAFF.

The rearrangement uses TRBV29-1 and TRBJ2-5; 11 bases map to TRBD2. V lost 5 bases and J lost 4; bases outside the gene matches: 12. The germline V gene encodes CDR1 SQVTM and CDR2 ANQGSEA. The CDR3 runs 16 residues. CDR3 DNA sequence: TGCAGCGTTTACACTAGCGGGGGCATGGAGGGAGAGACCCAGTACTTC. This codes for CSVYTSGGMEGETQYF.

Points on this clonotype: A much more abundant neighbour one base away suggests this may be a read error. CDR3 loop: CASSYNLYGCTF. CDR3 bases: TGTGCCAGCAGTTACAACCTCTATGGCTGCACCTTC. V usage is TRBV6-1 and J usage is TRBJ1-2; D is ambiguous. Looked up from germline, CDR1 is MNHNS and CDR2 is SASEGT. CDR3 length: 12 amino acids.

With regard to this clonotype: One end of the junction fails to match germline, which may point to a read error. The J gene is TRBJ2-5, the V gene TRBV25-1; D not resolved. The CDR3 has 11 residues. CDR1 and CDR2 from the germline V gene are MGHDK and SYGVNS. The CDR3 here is CTSSGVGTQYF. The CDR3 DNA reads TGTACCAGCAGTGGGGTGGGGACCCAGTACTTC.